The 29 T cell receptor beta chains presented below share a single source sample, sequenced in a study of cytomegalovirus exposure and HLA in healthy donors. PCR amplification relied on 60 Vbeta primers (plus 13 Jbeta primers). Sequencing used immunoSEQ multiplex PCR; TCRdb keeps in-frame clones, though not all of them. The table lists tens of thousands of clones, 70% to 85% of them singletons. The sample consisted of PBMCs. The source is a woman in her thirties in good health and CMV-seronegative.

DNA for the CDR3: TGTGCCAGCACCCGGCCTGGAGGTCGATACAATGAGCAGTTCTTC. Translating gives CASTRPGGRYNEQFF. The chain couples TRBV5-5 to TRBJ2-1, with D possibly TRBD2 on 5 matching bases. The V end was cut by 6 bases, the J end by 4 bases, with 17 bases between. The CDR3 sequence is 15 residues long. Germline V gene sequence: CDR1 SGHKS, CDR2 YYEKEE (reference sequence).

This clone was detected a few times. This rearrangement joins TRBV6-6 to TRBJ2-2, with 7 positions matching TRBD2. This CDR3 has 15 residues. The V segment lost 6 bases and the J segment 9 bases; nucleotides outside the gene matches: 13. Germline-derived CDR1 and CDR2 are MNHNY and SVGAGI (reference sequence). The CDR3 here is CASRYGGPGGRELFF. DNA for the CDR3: TGTGCCAGCAGATACGGAGGGCCCGGGGGGAGGGAGCTGTTTTTT.

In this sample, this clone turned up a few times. This CDR3 reads CAWSGVFYGYTF. The CDR3 region has the DNA TGTGCCTGGAGCGGGGTCTTCTATGGCTACACCTTC. The chain is built from TRBV30 and TRBJ1-2; D is undetermined. V dropped 3 bases and J dropped 4 bases, with 9 bases sitting between them. The CDR3 is 12 amino acids. The germline CDR1 and CDR2 sequences are GTSNPN and SVGIG (reference sequence).

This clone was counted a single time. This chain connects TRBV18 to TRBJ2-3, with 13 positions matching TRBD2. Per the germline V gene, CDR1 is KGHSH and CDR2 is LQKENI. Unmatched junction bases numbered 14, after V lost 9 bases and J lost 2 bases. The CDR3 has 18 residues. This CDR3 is CASPRLAGGLNFTDTQYF. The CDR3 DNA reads TGTGCCAGTCCGCGACTAGCGGGAGGTCTCAATTTCACAGATACGCAGTATTTT.

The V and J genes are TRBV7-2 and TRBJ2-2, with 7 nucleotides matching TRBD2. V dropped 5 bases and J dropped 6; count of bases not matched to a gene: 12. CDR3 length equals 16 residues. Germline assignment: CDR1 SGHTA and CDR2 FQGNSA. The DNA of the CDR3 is TGTGCCAGCAGCCCCGGGCTGTTCCGGGGGGCCGGGGAGCTGTTTTTT. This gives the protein CASSPGLFRGAGELFF. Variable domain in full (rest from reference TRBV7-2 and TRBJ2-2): GAGVSQSPSNKVTEKGKDVELRCDPISGHTALYWYRQSLGQGLEFLIYFQGNSAPDKSGLPSDRFSAERTGGSVSTLTIQRTQQEDSAVYLCASSPGLFRGAGELFFGEGSRLTVL.

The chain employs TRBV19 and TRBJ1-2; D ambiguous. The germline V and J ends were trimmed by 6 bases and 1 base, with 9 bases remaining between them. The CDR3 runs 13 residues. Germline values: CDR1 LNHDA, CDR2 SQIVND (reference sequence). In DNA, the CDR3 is TGTGCCAGTAGGCATGGCAGTAACTATGGCTACACCTTC. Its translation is CASRHGSNYGYTF.

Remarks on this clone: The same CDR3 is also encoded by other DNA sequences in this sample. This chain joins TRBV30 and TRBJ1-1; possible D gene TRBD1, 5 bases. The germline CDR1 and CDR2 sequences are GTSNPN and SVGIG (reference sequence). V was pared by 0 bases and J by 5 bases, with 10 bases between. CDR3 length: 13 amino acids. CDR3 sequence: CAWSVAGGTEAFF. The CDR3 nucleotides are TGTGCCTGGAGTGTCGCGGGGGGGACTGAAGCTTTCTTT.

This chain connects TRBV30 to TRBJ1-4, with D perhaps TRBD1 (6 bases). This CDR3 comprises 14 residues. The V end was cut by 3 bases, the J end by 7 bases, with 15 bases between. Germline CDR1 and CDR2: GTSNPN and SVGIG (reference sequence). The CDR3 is CAWRSGQYSEKLFF. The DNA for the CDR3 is TGTGCCTGGAGGTCGGGACAATATTCTGAAAAACTGTTTTTT.

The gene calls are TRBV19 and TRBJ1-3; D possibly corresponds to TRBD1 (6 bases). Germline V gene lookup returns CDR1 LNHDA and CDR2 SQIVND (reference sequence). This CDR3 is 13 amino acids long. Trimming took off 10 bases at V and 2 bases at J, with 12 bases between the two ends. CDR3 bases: TGTGCCATAGGACAGCCCCCTGGAAACACCATATATTTT. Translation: CAIGQPPGNTIYF.

DNA of the CDR3: TGTGCCAGCAGCTTAGCTTCGTCCACTGAAGCTTTCTTT. This translates into CASSLASSTEAFF. The chain carries TRBV7-2 and TRBJ1-1; D uncertain. The CDR3 length is 13 residues. Germline V gives CDR1 SGHTA, CDR2 FQGNSA. V was shortened by 0 bases and J by 4 bases, with 6 bases between the two germline ends.

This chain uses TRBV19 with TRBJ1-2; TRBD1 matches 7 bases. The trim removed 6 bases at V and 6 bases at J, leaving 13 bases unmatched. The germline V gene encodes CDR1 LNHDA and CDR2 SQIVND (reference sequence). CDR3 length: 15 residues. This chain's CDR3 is CASSIPWTGGDGYTF. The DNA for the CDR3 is TGTGCCAGTAGCATCCCTTGGACAGGAGGGGATGGCTACACCTTC.

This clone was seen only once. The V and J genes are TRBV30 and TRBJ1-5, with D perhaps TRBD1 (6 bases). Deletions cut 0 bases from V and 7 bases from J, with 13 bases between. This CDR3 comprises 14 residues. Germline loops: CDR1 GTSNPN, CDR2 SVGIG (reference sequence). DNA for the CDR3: TGTGCCTGGAGTGTGGGCCAGGGGACCCAGCCCCAGCATTTT. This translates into CAWSVGQGTQPQHF.

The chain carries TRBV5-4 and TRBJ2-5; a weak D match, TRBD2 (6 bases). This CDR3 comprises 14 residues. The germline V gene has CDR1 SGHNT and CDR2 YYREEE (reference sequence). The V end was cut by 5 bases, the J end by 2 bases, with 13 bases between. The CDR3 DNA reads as TGTGCCAGCAGGGGGGGTGGAGTTCAAGAGACCCAGTACTTC. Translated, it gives CASRGGGVQETQYF.

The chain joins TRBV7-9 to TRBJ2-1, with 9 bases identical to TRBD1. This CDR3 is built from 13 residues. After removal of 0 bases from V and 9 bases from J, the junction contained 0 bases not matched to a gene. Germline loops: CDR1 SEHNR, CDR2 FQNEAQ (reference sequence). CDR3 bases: TGTGCCAGCAGCTTAGCGACAGGGGGTGAGCAGTTCTTC. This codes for CASSLATGGEQFF. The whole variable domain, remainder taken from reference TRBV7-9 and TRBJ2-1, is DTGVSQNPRHKITKRGQNVTFRCDPISEHNRLYWYRQTLGQGPEFLTYFQNEAQLEKSRLLSDRFSAERPKGSFSTLEIQRTEQGDSAMYLCASSLATGGEQFFGPGTRLTVL.

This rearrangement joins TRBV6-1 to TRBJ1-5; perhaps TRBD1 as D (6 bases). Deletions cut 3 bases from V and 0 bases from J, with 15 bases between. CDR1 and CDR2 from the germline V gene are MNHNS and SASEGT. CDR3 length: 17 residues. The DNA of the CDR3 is TGTGCCAGCAGTGAGACAGGACAGTCATATAGCAATCAGCCCCAGCATTTT. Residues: CASSETGQSYSNQPQHF.

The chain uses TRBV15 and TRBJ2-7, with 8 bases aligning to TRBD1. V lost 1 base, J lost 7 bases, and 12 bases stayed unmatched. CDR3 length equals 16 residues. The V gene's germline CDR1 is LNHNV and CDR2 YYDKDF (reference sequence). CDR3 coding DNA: TGTGCCACCAGCAGAGGACCGAGACAGGGGAACTGGGAGCAGTACTTC. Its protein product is CATSRGPRQGNWEQYF.

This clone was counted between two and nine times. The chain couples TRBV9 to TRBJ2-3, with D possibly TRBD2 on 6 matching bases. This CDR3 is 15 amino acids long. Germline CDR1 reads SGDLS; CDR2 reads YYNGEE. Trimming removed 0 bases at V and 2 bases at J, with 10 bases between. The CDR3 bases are TGTGCCAGCAGCGTAGGCGGGGAGGTCACAGATACGCAGTATTTT. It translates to CASSVGGEVTDTQYF. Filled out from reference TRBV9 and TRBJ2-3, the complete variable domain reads DSGVTQTPKHLITATGQRVTLRCSPRSGDLSVYWYQQSLDQGLQFLIQYYNGEERAKGNILERFSAQQFPDLHSELNLSSLELGDSALYFCASSVGGEVTDTQYFGPGTRLTVL.

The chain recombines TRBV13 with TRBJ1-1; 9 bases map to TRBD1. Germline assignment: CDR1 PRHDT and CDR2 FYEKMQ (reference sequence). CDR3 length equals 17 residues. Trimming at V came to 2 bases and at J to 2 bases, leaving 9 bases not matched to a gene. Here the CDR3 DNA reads TGTGCCAGCAGCTTACTGTATTCGGACAGGGGCAACACTGAAGCTTTCTTT. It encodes CASSLLYSDRGNTEAFF.

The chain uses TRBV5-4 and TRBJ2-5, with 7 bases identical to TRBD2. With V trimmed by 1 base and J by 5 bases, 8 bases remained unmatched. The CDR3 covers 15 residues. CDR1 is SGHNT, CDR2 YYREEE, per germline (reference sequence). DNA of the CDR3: TGTGCCAGCAGCTTGATAGGGGCCGGGGGGGAGACCCAGTACTTC. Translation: CASSLIGAGGETQYF.

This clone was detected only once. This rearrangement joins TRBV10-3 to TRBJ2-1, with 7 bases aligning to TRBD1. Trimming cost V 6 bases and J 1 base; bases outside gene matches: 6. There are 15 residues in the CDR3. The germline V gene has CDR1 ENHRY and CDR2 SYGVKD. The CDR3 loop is CAIRGGRGSYNEQFF. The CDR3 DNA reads TGTGCCATCAGAGGTGGCAGGGGGTCCTACAATGAGCAGTTCTTC.

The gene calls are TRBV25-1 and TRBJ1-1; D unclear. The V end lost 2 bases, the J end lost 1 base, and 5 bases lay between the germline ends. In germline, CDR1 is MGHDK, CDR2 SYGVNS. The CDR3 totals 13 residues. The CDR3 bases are TGTGCCAGCAGTGAAGGCAGGAACACTGAAGCTTTCTTT. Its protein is CASSEGRNTEAFF.

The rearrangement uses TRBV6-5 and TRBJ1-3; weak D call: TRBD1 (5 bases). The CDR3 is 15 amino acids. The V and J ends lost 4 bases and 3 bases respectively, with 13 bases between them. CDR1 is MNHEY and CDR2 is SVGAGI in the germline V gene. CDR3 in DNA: TGTGCCAGCAGTTGGCGGGGGGGAGTTGGAAACACCATATATTTT. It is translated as CASSWRGGVGNTIYF.

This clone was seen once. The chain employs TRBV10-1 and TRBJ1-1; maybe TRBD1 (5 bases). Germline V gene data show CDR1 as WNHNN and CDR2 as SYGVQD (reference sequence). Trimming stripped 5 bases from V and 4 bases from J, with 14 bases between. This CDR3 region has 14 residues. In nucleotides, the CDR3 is TGCGCCAGCAGTTCGAATAGGGGCGGCACTGAAGCTTTCTTT. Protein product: CASSSNRGGTEAFF.

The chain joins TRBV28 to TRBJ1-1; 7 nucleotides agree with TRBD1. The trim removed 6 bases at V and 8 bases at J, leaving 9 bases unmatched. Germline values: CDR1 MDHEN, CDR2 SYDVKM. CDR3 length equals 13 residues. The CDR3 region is CASSIRGTVEAFF. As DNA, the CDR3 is TGTGCCAGCAGCATAAGGGGGACAGTCGAAGCTTTCTTT.

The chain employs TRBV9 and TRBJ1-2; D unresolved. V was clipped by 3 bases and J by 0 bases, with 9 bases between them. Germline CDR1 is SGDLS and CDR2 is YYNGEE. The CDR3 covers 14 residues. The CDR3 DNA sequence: TGTGCCAGCAGCGCGCAGAGCGCTAACTATGGCTACACCTTC. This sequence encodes CASSAQSANYGYTF.

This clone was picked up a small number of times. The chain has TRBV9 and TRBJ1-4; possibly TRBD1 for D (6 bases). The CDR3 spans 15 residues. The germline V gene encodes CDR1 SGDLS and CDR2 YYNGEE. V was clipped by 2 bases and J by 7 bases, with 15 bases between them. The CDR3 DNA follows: TGTGCCAGCAGCGTTGGCACAGGGTACGGTGAAAAACTGTTTTTT. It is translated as CASSVGTGYGEKLFF. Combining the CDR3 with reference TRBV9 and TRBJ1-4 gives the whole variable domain DSGVTQTPKHLITATGQRVTLRCSPRSGDLSVYWYQQSLDQGLQFLIQYYNGEERAKGNILERFSAQQFPDLHSELNLSSLELGDSALYFCASSVGTGYGEKLFFGSGTQLSVL.

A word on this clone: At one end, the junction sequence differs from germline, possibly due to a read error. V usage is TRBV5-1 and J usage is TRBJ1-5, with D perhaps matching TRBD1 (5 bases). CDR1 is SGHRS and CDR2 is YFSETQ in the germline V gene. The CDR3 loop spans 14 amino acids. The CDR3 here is CASSSTVGDQPQHF. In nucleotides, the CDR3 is TGCGCCAGTAGCTCTACCGTAGGGGATCAGCCCCAGCATTTT.

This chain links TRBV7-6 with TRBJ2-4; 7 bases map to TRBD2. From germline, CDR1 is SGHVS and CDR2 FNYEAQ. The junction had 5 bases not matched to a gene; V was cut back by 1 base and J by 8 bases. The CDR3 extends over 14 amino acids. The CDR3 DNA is TGTGCCAGCAGCTTAGGCGGGGGAGGGGACATTCAGTACTTC. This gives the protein CASSLGGGGDIQYF.

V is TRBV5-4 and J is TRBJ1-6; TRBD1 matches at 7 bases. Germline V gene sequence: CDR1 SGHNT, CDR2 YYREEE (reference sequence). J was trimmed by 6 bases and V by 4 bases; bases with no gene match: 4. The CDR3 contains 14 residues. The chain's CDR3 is CASSRDSVNSPLHF. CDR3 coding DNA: TGTGCCAGCAGCCGGGACAGCGTTAATTCACCCCTCCACTTT.